This is a list of T cell receptor beta chains from one sample in a study of brain metastases from non-small cell lung cancer. TCRdb's table, derived via immunoSEQ multiplex PCR, lists solely in-frame clones and lacks some. The sample shows 15,000 or so clones, under 85% of them seen only once. The sequencing sample was made of primary lung tumor tissue. These receptors came from a donor aged 40 or older with non-small cell lung cancer. The CDR3 runs from the conserved cysteine through the conserved F or W. The D gene is left open where the match is weak. Rows may omit the clone size; those that give it use once, few, many or a size class.

TRBV30	.	.	TRBJ1-1	TGTGCCTGGAGTGTAGCGGAGAACACTGAAGCTTTCTTT	CAWSVAENTEAFF
TRBV28	few	.	TRBJ2-5	TGTGCGACAGGAGTTGGGACCCAGTACTTC	CATGVGTQYF
TRBV20-1	once	.	TRBJ2-7	TGCAGTGCTAATTACTACTACGAGCAGTACTTC	CSANYYYEQYF
TRBV12-3/TRBV12-4	.	.	TRBJ1-6	TGTGCCAGCAGTTTAGCGAATAATTCACCCCTCCACTTT	CASSLANNSPLHF
TRBV5-4	.	.	TRBJ2-5	TGTGCCAGCAGCTTGTATGGCTACACCCGGAGGACCCAGTACTTC	CASSLYGYTRRTQYF
TRBV6-5	.	.	TRBJ2-3	TGTGCCAGCAGAGGAGATATCACAGATACGCAGTATTTT	CASRGDITDTQYF
TRBV18	.	.	TRBJ1-5	TGTGCCAGCTCACCAGGGATCGACCAGCCCCAGCATTTT	CASSPGIDQPQHF
TRBV24-1	.	.	TRBJ1-4	TGTGCCACCAGTGACCCTGGGGAAAAACTGTTTTTT	CATSDPGEKLFF
TRBV6-5	once	TRBD2	TRBJ2-1	TGTGCCAGCAGTGACTCGGGGGGGGACAATGAGCAGTTCTTC	CASSDSGGDNEQFF
TRBV6-5	once	.	TRBJ1-1	TGTGCCAGCAGTTACAGGCCAGTCGATGAAGCTTTCTTT	CASSYRPVDEAFF
TRBV4-3	.	.	TRBJ2-5	TGCGCCAGCAGCCAAGAGAGTCGGACCTTGGGGGAGACCCAGTACTTC	CASSQESRTLGETQYF
TRBV7-9	once	.	TRBJ1-3	TGTGCCAGCAGCCAACCTAAATGGCGCCCTGACACCATATATTTT	CASSQPKWRPDTIYF
TRBV30	.	TRBD1	TRBJ1-2	TGTGCCTGGGGACAGGGGCGAGACTATGGCTACACCTTC	CAWGQGRDYGYTF
TRBV9	.	TRBD2	TRBJ2-1	TGTGCCAGCAGCGTCGGGGGGTTAACCTACAATGAGCAGTTCTTC	CASSVGGLTYNEQFF
TRBV7-2	.	.	TRBJ1-1	TGTGCCAGCAGCGCGGGTCCCAACACTGAAGCTTTCTTT	CASSAGPNTEAFF
TRBV5-5	few	.	TRBJ2-3	TGTGCCAGCAGCTTGTTCGGCAGGGATGAGACAGATACGCAGTATTTT	CASSLFGRDETDTQYF
TRBV18	.	.	TRBJ2-7	TGTGCCAGCTCACCAGAGTCTCACGAGCAGTACTTC	CASSPESHEQYF
TRBV9	.	TRBD1	TRBJ1-2	TGTGCCAGCAGCGACCGACAGGGATTGAATATTTTGGATGGCTACACCTTC	CASSDRQGLNILDGYTF
TRBV29-1	.	.	TRBJ2-3	TGCAGCGTTGACGGGGGAGATACAGATACGCAGTATTTT	CSVDGGDTDTQYF
TRBV19	.	.	TRBJ2-2	TGTGCCAGTAGTATCTTAGGGCAATCGAACACCGGGGAGCTGTTTTTT	CASSILGQSNTGELFF
TRBV12-3/TRBV12-4	.	.	TRBJ2-3	TGTGCCAGCAGTTTCCTGGTCACAGATACGCAGTATTTT	CASSFLVTDTQYF
TRBV30	.	TRBD2	TRBJ2-5	TGTGCCTGGAGTAGAACTAGCGGGATCCAAGAGACCCAGTACTTC	CAWSRTSGIQETQYF
TRBV19	.	.	TRBJ2-1	TGTGCCAGTAGATTTGGGGGGACGGACCAAGTGCAGTTCTTC	CASRFGGTDQVQFF
TRBV19	.	.	TRBJ1-1	TGTGCCAGTAGTACCAATTACATGAACACTGAAGCTTTCTTT	CASSTNYMNTEAFF
TRBV9	.	.	TRBJ1-1	TGTGCCAGCAGCGTAGCTTCGAACATTGAAGCTTTCTTT	CASSVASNIEAFF
TRBV7-8	once	TRBD2	TRBJ2-1	TGTGCTAGCAGCTTAGGACTAGCGCCCAATGAGCAGTTCTTC	CASSLGLAPNEQFF
TRBV7-2	.	TRBD2	TRBJ2-3	TGTGCCAGCAGCTTAAAGGGCGGCGGGGGAAAGACAGATACGCAGTATTTT	CASSLKGGGGKTDTQYF
TRBV7-6	.	.	TRBJ2-5	TGTGCCAGCAGCCCAACTGGGGGGGAGACCCAGTACTTC	CASSPTGGETQYF
TRBV7-6	.	TRBD1	TRBJ1-2	TGTGCCAGCAGCCCTAGACAGGGAAACTATGGCTACACCTTC	CASSPRQGNYGYTF